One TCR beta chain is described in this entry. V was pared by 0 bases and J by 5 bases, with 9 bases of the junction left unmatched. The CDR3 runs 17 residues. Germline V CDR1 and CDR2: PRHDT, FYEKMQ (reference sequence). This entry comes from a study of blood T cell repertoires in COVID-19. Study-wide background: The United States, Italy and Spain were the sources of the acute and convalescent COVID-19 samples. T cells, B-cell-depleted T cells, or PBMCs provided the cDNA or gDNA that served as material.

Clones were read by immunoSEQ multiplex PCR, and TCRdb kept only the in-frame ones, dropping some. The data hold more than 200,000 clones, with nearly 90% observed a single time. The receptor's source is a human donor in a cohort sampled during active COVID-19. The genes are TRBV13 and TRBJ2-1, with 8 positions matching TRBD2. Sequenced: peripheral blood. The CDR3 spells CASSLGYERERDNEQFF. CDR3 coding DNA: TGTGCCAGCAGCTTAGGATACGAGCGGGAGAGGGACAATGAGCAGTTCTTC.